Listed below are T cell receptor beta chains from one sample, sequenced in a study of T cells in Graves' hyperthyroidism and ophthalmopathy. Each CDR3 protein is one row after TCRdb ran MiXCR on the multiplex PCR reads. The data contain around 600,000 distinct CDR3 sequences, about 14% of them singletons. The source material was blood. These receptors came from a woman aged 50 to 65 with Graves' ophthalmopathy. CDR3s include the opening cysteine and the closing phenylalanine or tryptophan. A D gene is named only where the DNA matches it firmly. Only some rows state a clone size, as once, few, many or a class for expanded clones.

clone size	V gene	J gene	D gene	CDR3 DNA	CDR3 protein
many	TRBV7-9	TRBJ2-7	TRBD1	TGTGCCAGCAGCACCGGGACAGGGACCGAGCAGTACTTC	CASSTGTGTEQYF
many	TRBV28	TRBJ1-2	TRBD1	TGTGCCAGCAGGGTCGACAGGGATTATGGCTACACCTTC	CASRVDRDYGYTF
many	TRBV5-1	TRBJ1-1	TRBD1	TGCGCCAGCAGCTTCCAGGGGGCGGATGAAGCTTTCTTT	CASSFQGADEAFF
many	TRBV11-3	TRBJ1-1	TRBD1	TGTGCCAGCAGCCGACAGGGCGCCACTGAAGCTTTCTTT	CASSRQGATEAFF
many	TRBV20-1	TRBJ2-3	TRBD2	TGCAGTGCTAGAGCCAGGACTAGCGGGAGTGGTGATACGCAGTATTTT	CSARARTSGSGDTQYF
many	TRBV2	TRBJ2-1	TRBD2	TGTGCCAACGCACGGACTAGCGGTGACAATGAGCAGTTCTTC	CANARTSGDNEQFF
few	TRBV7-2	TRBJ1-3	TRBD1	TGTGCCAGCAGCTTAAGGGGGCTTGAGAAAAACACCATATATTTT	CASSLRGLEKNTIYF
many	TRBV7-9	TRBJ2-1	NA	TGTGCCAGCATCCCTTACTACAATGAGCAGTTCTTC	CASIPYYNEQFF
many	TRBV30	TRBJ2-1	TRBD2	TGTGCCTGGAGTCACAGAGGGCTAGCGGGAGAGCAGTTCTTC	CAWSHRGLAGEQFF
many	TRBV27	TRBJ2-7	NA	TGTGCCAGCAGTCGGGGACCAACCTACGAGCAGTACTTC	CASSRGPTYEQYF
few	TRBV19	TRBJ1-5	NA	TGTGCCAGTAGACTCCGTGGGGGGGCCAGAGGCAATCAGCCCCAGCATTTT	CASRLRGGARGNQPQHF
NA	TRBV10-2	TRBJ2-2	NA	TGCGCCACCCGGACCGAAGCGAACACCGGGGAGCTGTTTTTT	CATRTEANTGELFF
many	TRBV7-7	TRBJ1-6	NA	TGTGCTAGCAGTGAGGGGGGATCAGGATCACCCCTCCACTTT	CASSEGGSGSPLHF
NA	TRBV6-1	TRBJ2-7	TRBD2	TGTGCCAGCAGTTTCCTAGCGGGAGCGAACGAGCAGTACTTC	CASSFLAGANEQYF
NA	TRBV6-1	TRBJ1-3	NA	TGTGCCAGCGGCAGACGACAGGACTCTGGAAACACCATATATTTT	CASGRRQDSGNTIYF
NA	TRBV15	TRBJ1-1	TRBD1	TGTGCCACCAGCAGAGGGACAGGGCCCAGGACTGAAGCTTTCTTT	CATSRGTGPRTEAFF
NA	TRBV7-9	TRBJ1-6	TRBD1	TGTGCCAGCAGCCCTGCCGGGACAGGGAATAATTCACCCCTCCACTTT	CASSPAGTGNNSPLHF
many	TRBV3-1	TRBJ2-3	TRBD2	TGTGCCAGCAGCCAACTTGCGGGAGGCACAGATACGCAGTATTTT	CASSQLAGGTDTQYF
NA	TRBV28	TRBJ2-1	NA	TGTGCCAGCAGTTCCCCCCGGACTTGGAATGAGCAGTTCTTC	CASSSPRTWNEQFF
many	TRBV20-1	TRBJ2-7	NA	TGCAGTGCTACCCCCTCCCGAGTGCGGGCCTACGAGCAGTACTTC	CSATPSRVRAYEQYF
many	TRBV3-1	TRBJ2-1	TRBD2	TGTGCCAGCAGCCAAGAGCGCGGCGGGAGCAGCAATGAGCAGTTCTTC	CASSQERGGSSNEQFF
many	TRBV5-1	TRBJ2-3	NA	TGCGCCAGCAGCCACGGACAGCCCGGCACAGATACGCAGTATTTT	CASSHGQPGTDTQYF
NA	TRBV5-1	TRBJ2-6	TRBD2	TGCGCCAGCAGCTCCCTAGCGGGAGTCTCCTCTGGGGCCAACGTCCTGACTTTC	CASSSLAGVSSGANVLTF
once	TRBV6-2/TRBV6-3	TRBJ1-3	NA	TGTGCCAGCAGTTATAGCCACCTCATCTCTGGAAACACCATATATTTT	CASSYSHLISGNTIYF
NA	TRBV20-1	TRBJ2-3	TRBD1	TGCAGTGCGAGAGGGGGCCCTAGCACAGATACGCAGTATTTT	CSARGGPSTDTQYF
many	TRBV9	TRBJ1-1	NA	TGTGCCAGCAGCGTAGTCGATCGGGCGCTGAACACTGAAGCTTTCTTT	CASSVVDRALNTEAFF
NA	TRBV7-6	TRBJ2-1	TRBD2	TGTGCCAGCAGCTTGGCGAAAGCGGGAGATAGCTCCTACAATGAGCAGTTCTTC	CASSLAKAGDSSYNEQFF
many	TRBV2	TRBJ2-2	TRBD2	TGTGCCAGCACGAGGCTAGCGGAGCTCACCGGGGAGCTGTTTTTT	CASTRLAELTGELFF
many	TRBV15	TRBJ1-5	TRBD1	TGTGCCACCAGCAGAGATTACAGGGGGCCGGGGCAGCCCCAGCATTTT	CATSRDYRGPGQPQHF
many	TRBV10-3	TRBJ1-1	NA	TGTGCCATCAGTGGGGGACATGCGAAGGAAGCTTTCTTT	CAISGGHAKEAFF
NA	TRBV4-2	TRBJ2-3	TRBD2	TGTGCCAGTCGACTAGCGGGAGAAGATACGCAGTATTTT	CASRLAGEDTQYF
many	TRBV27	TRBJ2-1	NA	TGTGCCAGCAATTACGGAGGTATGAGCTCCTACAATGAGCAGTTCTTC	CASNYGGMSSYNEQFF
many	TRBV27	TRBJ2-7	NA	TGTGCCAGCAGTCCCGCCTCGGCAACTTACGAGCAGTACTTC	CASSPASATYEQYF
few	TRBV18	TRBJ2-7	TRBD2	TGTGCCAGCTCGCCTCCTACCGGGACTAGTGGCGGCGAGCAGTACTTC	CASSPPTGTSGGEQYF
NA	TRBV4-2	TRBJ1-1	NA	TGTGCCAGCAGCCAAGAAACCCGCATGAACACTGAAGCTTTCTTT	CASSQETRMNTEAFF
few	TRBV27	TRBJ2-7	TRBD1	TGTGCCAGCAGCTTTGACGGACAGGGCTCGCTCGAGCAGTACTTC	CASSFDGQGSLEQYF
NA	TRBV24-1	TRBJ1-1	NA	TGTGCCACCAGACCCCAGGGAATCGGCACTGAAGCTTTCTTT	CATRPQGIGTEAFF
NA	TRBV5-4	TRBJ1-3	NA	TGTGCCAGCAGCCCGCACCTTGGAAACACCATATATTTT	CASSPHLGNTIYF
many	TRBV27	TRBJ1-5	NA	TGTGCCAGCAGTCCCCACCACGGGACTGGGAATCAGCCCCAGCATTTT	CASSPHHGTGNQPQHF
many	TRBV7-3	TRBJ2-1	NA	TGTGCCAGCAGCACGACAGCATACAATGAGCAGTTCTTC	CASSTTAYNEQFF
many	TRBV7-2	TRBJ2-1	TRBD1	TGTGCCAGCAGCGTAAATACAGGGGGCCGGGAGCAGTTCTTC	CASSVNTGGREQFF
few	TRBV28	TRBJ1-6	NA	TGTGCCAGCAGGCTTTATGCAGGGCGCAGCTCCTATAATTCACCCCTCCACTTT	CASRLYAGRSSYNSPLHF
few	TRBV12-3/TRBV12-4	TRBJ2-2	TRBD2	TGTGCCAACAGGATAGCGGGAGCGGGAAACACCGGGGAGCTGTTTTTT	CANRIAGAGNTGELFF
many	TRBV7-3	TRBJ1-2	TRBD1	TGTGCCAGCAGCAAACTACAGGGGAATGGCTACACCTTC	CASSKLQGNGYTF
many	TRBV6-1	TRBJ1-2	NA	TGTGCCAGCAGTGTCCGGACCGGGAGTGGGTATGGCTACACCTTC	CASSVRTGSGYGYTF
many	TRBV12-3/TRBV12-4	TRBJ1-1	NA	TGTGCCAGCAGTTTAATGGGGTCCACTGAAGCTTTCTTT	CASSLMGSTEAFF
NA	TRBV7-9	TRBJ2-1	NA	TGTGCCAGCAGCTCCCCTAGGTACAATGAGCAGTTCTTC	CASSSPRYNEQFF
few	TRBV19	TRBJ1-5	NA	TGTGCCAGTAGTATCCGGGAGGGGAGCAATCAGCCCCAGCATTTT	CASSIREGSNQPQHF